One sample yielded the 29 T cell receptor beta chains listed below, sequenced in a study of blood T cell repertoires in COVID-19. Clones were sequenced by immunoSEQ multiplex PCR, and TCRdb holds only the in-frame ones, with some missing. The table shows about 160,000 clones, with about 87% occurring only once. The sample comprised peripheral blood. The receptors derive from a woman aged 70-85 years with COVID-19, enrolled during active disease.

The chain is built from TRBV28 and TRBJ1-5; D ambiguous. Germline V gene sequence: CDR1 MDHEN, CDR2 SYDVKM. Between the trimmed V and J ends, which lost 3 bases and 1 base, there was a span of 10 bases. CDR3 length: 15 amino acids. The CDR3 is CASSFLGLSNQPQHF. The CDR3 region has the DNA TGTGCCAGCAGTTTTCTGGGCCTGAGCAATCAGCCCCAGCATTTT.

The J gene is TRBJ1-5, the V gene TRBV27; 7 nucleotides agree with TRBD1. Trimming took 2 bases from V and 7 from J; bases not matched to a gene: 5. The CDR3 runs to 14 residues. Germline V gives CDR1 MNHEY, CDR2 SMNVEV (reference sequence). For the CDR3, the DNA is TGTGCCAGCAGTTTACAGGGGGGCGGACAGCCCCAGCATTTT. Residues: CASSLQGGGQPQHF.

The rearrangement joins TRBV19 to TRBJ1-5, with 7 bases lining up with TRBD1. The junction had 7 bases not matched to a gene; V was cut back by 4 bases and J by 1 base. CDR1 is LNHDA and CDR2 is SQIVND in the germline V gene (reference sequence). The CDR3 length is 16 residues. CDR3 coding DNA: TGTGCCAGTAGTACCCGACAGGGCATGAGCAATCAGCCCCAGCATTTT. This sequence encodes CASSTRQGMSNQPQHF.

The chain employs TRBV18 and TRBJ1-4; TRBD1 aligns across 9 bases. Losses at the gene ends were 0 bases for V and 6 bases for J; bases not matched to a gene: 5. This CDR3 comprises 16 residues. Per germline, CDR1 KGHSH and CDR2 LQKENI. The CDR3 DNA sequence: TGTGCCAGCTCACCACCGCATTGGGACAGGGATGAAAAACTGTTTTTT. Translating it yields CASSPPHWDRDEKLFF.

The genes are TRBV7-9 and TRBJ1-1; D gene ambiguous. CDR1 SEHNR and CDR2 FQNEAQ come from the germline V gene (reference sequence). CDR3 length equals 14 residues. V lost 7 bases to trimming and J lost 2 bases, with 14 bases between them. CDR3 protein: CASNRLGFNTEAFF. CDR3 DNA sequence: TGTGCCAGCAACCGCTTGGGCTTTAACACTGAAGCTTTCTTT. Full variable domain (outside the CDR3, taken from reference TRBV7-9 and TRBJ1-1): DTGVSQNPRHKITKRGQNVTFRCDPISEHNRLYWYRQTLGQGPEFLTYFQNEAQLEKSRLLSDRFSAERPKGSFSTLEIQRTEQGDSAMYLCASNRLGFNTEAFFGQGTRLTVV.

The J gene is TRBJ2-5, the V gene TRBV19; the match to TRBD2 covers 7 bases. V lost 6 bases and J lost 7; bases outside the gene matches: 8. CDR1 is LNHDA and CDR2 is SQIVND in the germline V gene (reference sequence). CDR3 size: 13 residues. The CDR3 DNA reads TGTGCCAGTAGAACCGGGACTACGGCGACCCAGTACTTC. Its translation: CASRTGTTATQYF.

The gene calls are TRBV5-1 and TRBJ1-2; 9 bases match TRBD1. Germline V lookup: CDR1 SGHRS, CDR2 YFSETQ. The CDR3 is 16 amino acids. V shed 5 bases, J shed 8 bases, and the junction held 16 bases outside the gene matches. The CDR3 sequence is CASSLTGTGTSGGYTF. The CDR3 DNA reads TGCGCCAGCAGTTTAACCGGGACAGGGACAAGCGGAGGCTACACCTTC. Drawing the rest from reference TRBV5-1 and TRBJ1-2, the complete variable domain is KAGVTQTPRYLIKTRGQQVTLSCSPISGHRSVSWYQQTPGQGLQFLFEYFSETQRNKGNFPGRFSGRQFSNSRSEMNVSTLELGDSALYLCASSLTGTGTSGGYTFGSGTRLTVV.

Concerning this clone: One junction end does not reproduce the germline sequence, and a read error may be involved. The gene calls are TRBV5-1 and TRBJ1-2, with TRBD1 as a possible D gene (6 bases). Per germline, CDR1 SGHRS and CDR2 YFSETQ. This CDR3 contains 13 residues. CDR3 in amino acids: CARSLAGGRGYTF. The CDR3 nucleotides are TGCGCCCGCAGCTTAGCGGGGGGCAGGGGCTACACCTTC.

This rearrangement joins TRBV7-3 to TRBJ2-1, with 7 bases that match TRBD2. V trimming: 1 base; J trimming: 9 bases; junction bases outside the gene matches: 6. CDR3 length equals 14 residues. Germline V CDR1 and CDR2: SGHTA, FQGTGA. This CDR3 is CASSLITSGGEQFF. The CDR3, as DNA: TGTGCCAGCAGCTTAATCACTTCGGGGGGTGAGCAGTTCTTC.

The rearrangement links TRBV11-2 to TRBJ2-7; D is possibly TRBD2 (6 bases). CDR3 length equals 13 residues. Germline-derived CDR1 and CDR2 are SGHAT and FQNNGV. Trimming took 5 bases from V and 6 from J, leaving 14 bases between them. The CDR3: CASSLRDLAEQYF. The CDR3, as DNA: TGTGCCAGCAGCCTCCGGGACTTGGCCGAGCAGTACTTC. Full variable domain (missing parts from reference TRBV11-2 and TRBJ2-7): EAGVAQSPRYKIIEKRQSVAFWCNPISGHATLYWYQQILGQGPKLLIQFQNNGVVDDSQLPKDRFSAERLKGVDSTLKIQPAKLEDSAVYLCASSLRDLAEQYFGPGTRLTVT.

The CDR3 DNA is TGTGCCAGTAAAGGGGGCCGGTTGCCCCGCTCTGGAAACACCATATATTTT. Translation: CASKGGRLPRSGNTIYF. The V call is TRBV19, the J call TRBJ1-3; 7 bases align to TRBD1. V gave up 7 bases and J gave up 0 bases; unmatched junction bases: 12. This CDR3 spans 17 amino acids. Per germline, CDR1 LNHDA and CDR2 SQIVND (reference sequence).

A single count supports this clone. The J gene is TRBJ2-4, the V gene TRBV28, with a tentative D call TRBD2 (6 bases). The germline CDR1 and CDR2 sequences are MDHEN and SYDVKM. The CDR3 has 14 residues. Trimming left V 5 bases short and J 0 bases short, with 8 bases between. The CDR3 protein is CASSGGVAKNIQYF. The CDR3 DNA reads TGTGCCAGCAGTGGAGGGGTAGCCAAAAACATTCAGTACTTC.

This clone was observed once. This sequence joins TRBV5-1 and TRBJ1-4; D not resolved. Trimming took off 10 bases at V and 2 bases at J, with 6 bases between the two ends. Per the germline V gene, CDR1 is SGHRS and CDR2 is YFSETQ. This CDR3 has 11 amino acids. The CDR3 sequence: CASRTNEKLFF. CDR3 in DNA: TGCGCCTCCAGGACTAATGAAAAACTGTTTTTT.

V gene TRBV20-1 combines with J gene TRBJ2-7; D gene unclear. Germline V CDR1 and CDR2: DFQATT, SNEGSKA (reference sequence). Trimming removed 3 bases at V and 4 bases at J, with 4 bases between. The CDR3 consists of 10 residues. The CDR3 DNA sequence: TGCAGTGCTAGGTCGTACGAGCAGTACTTC. Encoded protein: CSARSYEQYF.

The V and J genes are TRBV6-1 and TRBJ1-1; possible D gene TRBD1, 5 bases. The CDR3 loop spans 15 amino acids. The germline gives CDR1 MNHNS, CDR2 SASEGT. Trimming stripped 2 bases from V and 6 bases from J, with 16 bases between. The CDR3 nucleotides are TGTGCCAGCAGTGAATTTGCGGCGAGGGACTCTGAAGCTTTCTTT. This sequence encodes CASSEFAARDSEAFF.

The rearrangement joins TRBV30 to TRBJ1-2; D gene uncertain. V dropped 3 bases and J dropped 4 bases, with 15 bases sitting between them. The CDR3 loop spans 14 amino acids. Germline V gene sequence: CDR1 GTSNPN, CDR2 SVGIG (reference sequence). The CDR3 DNA sequence: TGTGCCTGGAGCCCTGCTTCCAGGTCCTATGGCTACACCTTC. Encoded protein: CAWSPASRSYGYTF.

The J gene is TRBJ2-4, the V gene TRBV11-2, with 9 bases identical to TRBD1. V shed 4 bases and J 1 base; nucleotides not matched to a gene: 5. The V gene's germline CDR1 is SGHAT and CDR2 FQNNGV. The CDR3 sequence is 16 residues long. The CDR3 DNA reads as TGTGCCAGCAGCTACGGACAGGGGCTTGCCAAAAACATTCAGTACTTC. Protein product: CASSYGQGLAKNIQYF. Filled out from reference TRBV11-2 and TRBJ2-4, the complete variable domain reads EAGVAQSPRYKIIEKRQSVAFWCNPISGHATLYWYQQILGQGPKLLIQFQNNGVVDDSQLPKDRFSAERLKGVDSTLKIQPAKLEDSAVYLCASSYGQGLAKNIQYFGAGTRLSVL.

J is TRBJ2-5 and V is TRBV7-6; the match to TRBD2 covers 13 bases. Germline CDR1 reads SGHVS; CDR2 reads FNYEAQ. The CDR3 is 18 amino acids. V shed 6 bases, J shed 5 bases, and the junction held 15 bases outside the gene matches. The CDR3 spells CASSPPLPLAGGSETQYF. As DNA, the CDR3 is TGTGCCAGCAGTCCCCCACTCCCACTAGCGGGGGGGTCGGAGACCCAGTACTTC.

The V call is TRBV19, the J call TRBJ1-6; TRBD1 matches at 11 bases. Germline values: CDR1 LNHDA, CDR2 SQIVND (reference sequence). The V segment lost 8 bases and the J segment 10 bases; nucleotides outside the gene matches: 13. This CDR3 comprises 16 residues. CDR3 in DNA: TGTGCCAGTTCCTCAAGCCCCGGGACAGGGGGGTCACCCCTCCACTTT. Its translation is CASSSSPGTGGSPLHF.

J is TRBJ1-2 and V is TRBV29-1, with TRBD1 matching 11 bases. The CDR3 covers 14 residues. Germline V gene data show CDR1 as SQVTM and CDR2 as ANQGSEA. The junction had 8 bases not matched to a gene; V was cut back by 7 bases and J by 4 bases. This CDR3 is CSDGQGASGYGYTF. In nucleotides, the CDR3 is TGCAGCGATGGACAGGGGGCGAGTGGCTATGGCTACACCTTC.

The chain uses TRBV11-2 and TRBJ2-7, with 14 bases matching TRBD2. CDR1 SGHAT and CDR2 FQNNGV come from the germline V gene. J lost 4 bases, V lost 4 bases, and 6 bases had no gene match. This CDR3 is 16 amino acids long. The CDR3 region has the DNA TGTGCCAGCAGCTCGGGGACTAGCGGGGGCGCATACGAGCAGTACTTC. Protein product: CASSSGTSGGAYEQYF.

This sequence joins TRBV6-1 and TRBJ1-3; TRBD1 is a possible D gene (6 bases). The germline V and J ends were trimmed by 1 base and 0 bases, with 7 bases remaining between them. This CDR3 region has 15 residues. The germline V gene encodes CDR1 MNHNS and CDR2 SASEGT. The CDR3 DNA follows: TGTGCCAGCAGTGAAGACAGGGTCTCTGGAAACACCATATATTTT. It yields the protein CASSEDRVSGNTIYF.

The chain's CDR3 is CASSIGLAGGQWHNEQFF. DNA of the CDR3: TGTGCCAGTAGTATCGGACTAGCGGGGGGGCAGTGGCACAATGAGCAGTTCTTC. The V and J genes are TRBV19 and TRBJ2-1; 15 bases align to TRBD2. The V gene end was trimmed by 3 bases and the J gene end by 5 bases; junction bases not matched to a gene: 8. CDR3 length: 18 residues. CDR1 LNHDA and CDR2 SQIVND come from the germline V gene (reference sequence).

The chain joins TRBV30 to TRBJ2-2, with 8 bases lining up with TRBD2. This CDR3 spans 15 amino acids. V lost 0 bases, J lost 3 bases, and 3 bases stayed unmatched. Germline values: CDR1 GTSNPN, CDR2 SVGIG (reference sequence). CDR3 sequence (DNA): TGTGCCTGGAGTGTAACACTAGCGGACACCGGGGAGCTGTTTTTT. Its protein is CAWSVTLADTGELFF.

This chain uses TRBV2 with TRBJ2-2; D ambiguous. Germline CDR1 SNHLY, CDR2 FYNNEI. This CDR3 is built from 15 residues. V lost 3 bases, J lost 1 base, and 9 bases lay in between. This CDR3 is CASSEERLNTGELFF. In DNA form, the CDR3 reads TGTGCCAGCAGTGAGGAGAGACTGAACACCGGGGAGCTGTTTTTT.

The rearrangement joins TRBV13 to TRBJ1-6, with D unresolved. The CDR3 covers 15 residues. V was cut by 0 bases and J by 11 bases, with 14 bases left in between. CDR1 and CDR2 from the germline V gene are PRHDT and FYEKMQ (reference sequence). CDR3 amino acids: CASSLGFGESPPLHF. CDR3 coding DNA: TGTGCCAGCAGCTTAGGTTTCGGGGAGTCCCCACCCCTCCACTTT. The full variable domain, rest sourced from reference TRBV13 and TRBJ1-6, is AAGVIQSPRHLIKEKRETATLKCYPIPRHDTVYWYQQGPGQDPQFLISFYEKMQSDKGSIPDRFSAQQFSDYHSELNMSSLELGDSALYFCASSLGFGESPPLHFGNGTRLTVT.

Of note for this clone: The same CDR3 can be traced to other DNA sequences in this sample. The CDR3 coding sequence is TGTGCCAGCAGTCGGGGTGGAACTGGAAACACCATATATTTT. As protein: CASSRGGTGNTIYF. The V gene is TRBV28, the J gene TRBJ1-3; unclear D gene. The V end was cut by 5 bases, the J end by 2 bases, with 10 bases between. CDR1 is MDHEN and CDR2 is SYDVKM in the germline V gene. This CDR3 is built from 14 residues.

The rearrangement uses TRBV6-1 and TRBJ2-4, with a possible D match to TRBD1 (5 bases). V lost 1 base and J 8 bases, leaving 27 bases between the germline ends. There are 19 residues in the CDR3. In germline, CDR1 is MNHNS, CDR2 SASEGT. This CDR3 is CASSEEPRGITGEVDIQYF. The CDR3 DNA reads TGTGCCAGCAGTGAAGAGCCCCGCGGAATAACAGGAGAGGTCGACATTCAGTACTTC.

This clone appeared once. The chain has TRBV7-2 and TRBJ1-1; D possibly corresponds to TRBD1 (6 bases). The ends were cut back, 5 bases at V and 4 bases at J, with 14 bases in the middle. Germline V gene sequence: CDR1 SGHTA, CDR2 FQGNSA. The CDR3 spans 14 residues. CDR3 protein: CASSRDAGVTEAFF. CDR3 DNA sequence: TGTGCCAGCAGCCGGGACGCAGGGGTCACTGAAGCTTTCTTT. The variable domain in full, completed from reference TRBV7-2 and TRBJ1-1, reads GAGVSQSPSNKVTEKGKDVELRCDPISGHTALYWYRQSLGQGLEFLIYFQGNSAPDKSGLPSDRFSAERTGGSVSTLTIQRTQQEDSAVYLCASSRDAGVTEAFFGQGTRLTVV.